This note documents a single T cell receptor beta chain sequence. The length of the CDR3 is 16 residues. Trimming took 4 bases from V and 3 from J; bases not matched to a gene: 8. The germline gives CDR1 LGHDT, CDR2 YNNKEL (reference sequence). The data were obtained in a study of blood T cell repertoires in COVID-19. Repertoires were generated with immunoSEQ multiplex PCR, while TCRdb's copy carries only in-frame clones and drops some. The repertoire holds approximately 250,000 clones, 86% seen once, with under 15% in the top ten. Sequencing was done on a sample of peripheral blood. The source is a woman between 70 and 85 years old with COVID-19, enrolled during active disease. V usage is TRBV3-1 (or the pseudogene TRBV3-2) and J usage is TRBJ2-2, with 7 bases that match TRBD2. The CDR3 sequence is CASSLTGGLYTGELFF. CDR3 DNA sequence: TGTGCCAGCAGCCTGACGGGGGGACTCTACACCGGGGAGCTGTTTTTT.